This T cell receptor beta chain was found in a study of OX40 agonist ivuxolimab in advanced cancers. General observations from the study: Clonal expansion by week 6 occurred in CD4+ and CD8+ blood T cells (at 0.1 to 3.0 mg/kg).

Germline values: CDR1 SGHTA, CDR2 FQGNSA. V was shortened by 6 bases and J by 1 base, with 9 bases between the two germline ends. The CDR3 is made up of 13 amino acids. The repertoire was sequenced with immunoSEQ multiplex PCR; TCRdb's copy has only in-frame clones and lacks some. Here the sample spans around 60,000 clones, roughly nine tenths being singletons. With respect to this clone: Its antigen is not known.

The TCR originated in an adult with an advanced solid tumor such as melanoma, head and neck, liver or kidney cancer. The genes are TRBV7-2 and TRBJ1-1; no clear D gene. The sample was CD4+ or CD8+ T cells sorted from blood, taken in a trial of the OX40 agonist ivuxolimab. The CDR3 loop reads CASRKGRNTEAFF. The CDR3 bases are TGTGCCAGCAGAAAGGGCCGGAACACTGAAGCTTTCTTT.